This entry lists 5 T cell receptor beta chains sequenced from one sample in a study of CD8 T cells in Susac syndrome. The RNA, about 0.45 to 1 ug, was put through reverse transcription using random hexamers. MiXCR, run by TCRdb on the immunoSEQ multiplex PCR reads, gives a single entry per CDR3 protein. The sample yields almost 450,000 distinct CDR3 sequences, about 85% seen once. What was sequenced was CD8+ T cells from PBMCs. The origin of the receptors is a human donor with multiple sclerosis.

This sequence joins TRBV6-5 and TRBJ2-1; D is perhaps TRBD1 (5 bases). The V end lost 4 bases, the J end lost 8 bases, and 12 bases lay between the germline ends. Per the germline V gene, CDR1 is MNHEY and CDR2 is SVGAGI. The CDR3 is 13 residues long. CDR3 protein: CASSLQGRDEQFF. The CDR3 region has the DNA TGTGCCAGCAGTTTGCAGGGTCGGGATGAGCAGTTCTTC.

The chain carries TRBV18 and TRBJ2-7, with D perhaps TRBD1 or TRBD2 (5 bases each). V was shortened by 5 bases and J by 4 bases, with 15 bases between the two germline ends. The CDR3 consists of 14 residues. The germline gives CDR1 KGHSH, CDR2 LQKENI. Here the CDR3 DNA reads TGTGCCAGCTCATCGGCCGGGACCCAGTACGAGCAGTACTTC. Its translation is CASSSAGTQYEQYF.

V is TRBV29-1 and J is TRBJ2-7, with a tentative D call TRBD1 (6 bases). Per germline, CDR1 SQVTM and CDR2 ANQGSEA. Trimming stripped 2 bases from V and 12 bases from J, with 17 bases between. CDR3 size: 12 residues. The CDR3 region has the DNA TGCAGCGTTGAATTGGCTATTGGGGGCCGGTACTTC. It encodes CSVELAIGGRYF.

The chain links TRBV15 to TRBJ1-4; D is possibly TRBD1 (6 bases). The V end lost 1 base, the J end lost 4 bases, and 13 bases lay between the germline ends. CDR1 and CDR2 (germline): LNHNV, YYDKDF (reference sequence). The length of the CDR3 is 16 residues. Here the CDR3 reads CATSRGVGGHNEKLFF. CDR3 nucleotides: TGTGCCACCAGCAGAGGTGTGGGGGGCCATAATGAAAAACTGTTTTTT.

In its sample, this clonotype was seen once. The chain recombines TRBV7-8 with TRBJ1-6; possibly TRBD1 for D (5 bases). Looked up from germline, CDR1 is SGHVS and CDR2 is FQNEAQ. Between the trimmed V and J ends, which lost 6 bases and 8 bases, there was a span of 23 bases. This CDR3 has 17 amino acids. The CDR3 sequence is CASRPTGRDFTYSPLHF. The CDR3 DNA is TGTGCCAGCAGACCCACCGGACGGGACTTCACTTATTCACCCCTCCACTTT.